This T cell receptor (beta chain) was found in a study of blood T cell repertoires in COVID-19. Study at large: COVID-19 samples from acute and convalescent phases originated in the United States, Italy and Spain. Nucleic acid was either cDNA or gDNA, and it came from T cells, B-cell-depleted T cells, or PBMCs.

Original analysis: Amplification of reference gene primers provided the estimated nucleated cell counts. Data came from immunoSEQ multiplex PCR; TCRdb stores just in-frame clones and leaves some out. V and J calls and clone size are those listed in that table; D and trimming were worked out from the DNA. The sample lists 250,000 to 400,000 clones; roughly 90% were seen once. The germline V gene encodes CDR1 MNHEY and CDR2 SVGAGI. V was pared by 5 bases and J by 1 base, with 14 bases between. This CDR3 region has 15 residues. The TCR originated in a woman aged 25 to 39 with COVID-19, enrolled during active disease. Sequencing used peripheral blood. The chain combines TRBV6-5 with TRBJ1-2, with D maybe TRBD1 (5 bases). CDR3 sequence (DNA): TGTGCCAGCAGTAACCAGGGATTAAGTAACTATGGCTACACCTTC. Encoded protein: CASSNQGLSNYGYTF.